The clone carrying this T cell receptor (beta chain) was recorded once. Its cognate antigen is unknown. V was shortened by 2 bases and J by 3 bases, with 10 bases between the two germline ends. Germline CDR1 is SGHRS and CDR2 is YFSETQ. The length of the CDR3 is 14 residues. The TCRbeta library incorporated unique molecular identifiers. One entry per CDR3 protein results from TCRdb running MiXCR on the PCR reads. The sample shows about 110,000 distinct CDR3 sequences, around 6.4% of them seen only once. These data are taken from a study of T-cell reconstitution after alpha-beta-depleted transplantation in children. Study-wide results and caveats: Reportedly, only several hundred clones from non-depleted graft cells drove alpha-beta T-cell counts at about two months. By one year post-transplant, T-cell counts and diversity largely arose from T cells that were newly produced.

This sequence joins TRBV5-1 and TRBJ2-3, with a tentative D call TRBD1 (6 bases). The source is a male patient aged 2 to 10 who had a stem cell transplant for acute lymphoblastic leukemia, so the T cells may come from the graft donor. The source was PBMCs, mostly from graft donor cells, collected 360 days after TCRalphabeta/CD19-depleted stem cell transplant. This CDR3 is CASSFRGRTDTQYF. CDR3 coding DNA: TGCGCCAGCAGCTTCAGGGGTAGGACAGATACGCAGTATTTT.